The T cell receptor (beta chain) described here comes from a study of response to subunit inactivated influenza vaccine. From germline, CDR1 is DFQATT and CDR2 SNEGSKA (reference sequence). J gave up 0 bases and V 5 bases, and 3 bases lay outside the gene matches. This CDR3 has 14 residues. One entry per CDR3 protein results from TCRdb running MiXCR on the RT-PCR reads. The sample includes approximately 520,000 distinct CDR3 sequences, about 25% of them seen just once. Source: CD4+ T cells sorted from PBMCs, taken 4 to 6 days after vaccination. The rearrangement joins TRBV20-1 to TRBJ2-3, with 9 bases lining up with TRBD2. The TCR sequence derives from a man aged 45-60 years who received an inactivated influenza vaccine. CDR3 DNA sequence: TGCAGTGCTGAGGGACTAGCAAGCACAGATACGCAGTATTTT. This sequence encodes CSAEGLASTDTQYF.